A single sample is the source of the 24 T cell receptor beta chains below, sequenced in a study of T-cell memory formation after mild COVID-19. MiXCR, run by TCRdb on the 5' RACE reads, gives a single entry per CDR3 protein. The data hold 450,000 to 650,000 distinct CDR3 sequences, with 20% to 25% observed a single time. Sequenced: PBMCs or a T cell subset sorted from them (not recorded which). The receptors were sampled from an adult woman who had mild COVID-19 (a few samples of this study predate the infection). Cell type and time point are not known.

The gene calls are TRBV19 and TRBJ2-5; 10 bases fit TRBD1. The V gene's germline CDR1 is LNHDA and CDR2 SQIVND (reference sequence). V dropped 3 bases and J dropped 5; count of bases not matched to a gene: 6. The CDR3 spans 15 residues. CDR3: CASSMATGGVETQYF. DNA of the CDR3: TGTGCCAGTAGTATGGCGACAGGGGGCGTGGAGACCCAGTACTTC.

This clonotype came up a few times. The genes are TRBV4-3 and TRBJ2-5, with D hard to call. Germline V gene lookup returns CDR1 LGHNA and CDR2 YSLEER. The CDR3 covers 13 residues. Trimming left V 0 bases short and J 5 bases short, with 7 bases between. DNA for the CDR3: TGCGCCAGCAGCCAAGATGTGCGGGAGACCCAGTACTTC. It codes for CASSQDVRETQYF.

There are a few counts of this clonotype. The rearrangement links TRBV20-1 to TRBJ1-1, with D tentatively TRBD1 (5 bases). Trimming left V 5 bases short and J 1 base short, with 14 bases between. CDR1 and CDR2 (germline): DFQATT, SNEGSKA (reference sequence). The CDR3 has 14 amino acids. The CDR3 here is CSALLGGSNTEAFF. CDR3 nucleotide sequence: TGCAGTGCTCTCCTGGGGGGGTCGAACACTGAAGCTTTCTTT.

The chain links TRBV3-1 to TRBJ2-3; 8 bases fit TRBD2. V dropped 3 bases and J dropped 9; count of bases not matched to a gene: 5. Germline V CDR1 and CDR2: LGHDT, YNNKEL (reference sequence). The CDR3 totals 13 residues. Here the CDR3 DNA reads TGTGCCAGCAGCCAGGGATCGGGGGGGACGCAGTATTTT. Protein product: CASSQGSGGTQYF.

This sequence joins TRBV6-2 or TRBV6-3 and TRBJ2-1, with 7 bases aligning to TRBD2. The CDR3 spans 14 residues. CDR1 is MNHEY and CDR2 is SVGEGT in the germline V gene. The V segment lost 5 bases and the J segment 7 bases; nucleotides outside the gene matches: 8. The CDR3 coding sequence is TGTGCCAGCAGTAATAGCGGGCGGAGGAATGAGCAGTTCTTC. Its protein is CASSNSGRRNEQFF.

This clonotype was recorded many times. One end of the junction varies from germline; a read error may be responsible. The CDR3 region has the DNA TGTGCCAGCAGCGAGAAAGTGGTCAGCGCAGATTTCTTC. It specifies CASSEKVVSADFF. The J gene is TRBJ2-5, the V gene TRBV5-5; D not resolved. The CDR3 is made up of 13 amino acids. The V gene's germline CDR1 is SGHKS and CDR2 YYEKEE (reference sequence).

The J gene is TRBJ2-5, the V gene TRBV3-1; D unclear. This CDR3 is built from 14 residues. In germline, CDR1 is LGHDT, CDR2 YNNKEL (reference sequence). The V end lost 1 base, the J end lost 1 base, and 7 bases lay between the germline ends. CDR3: CASSQGYLQETQYF. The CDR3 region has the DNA TGTGCCAGCAGCCAAGGATATCTCCAAGAGACCCAGTACTTC.

CDR3 region: CASSLDAAGGREQYF. The CDR3 DNA is TGTGCCAGCAGCTTAGACGCCGCGGGGGGACGCGAGCAGTACTTC. The chain is built from TRBV7-6 and TRBJ2-7; 8 bases line up with TRBD2. Germline assignment: CDR1 SGHVS and CDR2 FNYEAQ. This CDR3 contains 15 residues. The V segment lost 1 base and the J segment 6 bases; nucleotides outside the gene matches: 8.

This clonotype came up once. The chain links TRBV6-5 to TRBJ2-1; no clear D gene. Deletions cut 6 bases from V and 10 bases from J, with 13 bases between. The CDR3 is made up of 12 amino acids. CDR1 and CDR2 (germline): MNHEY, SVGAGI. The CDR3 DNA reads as TGTGCCAGCAGCCGTTCTGTTGGGGAGCAGTTCTTC. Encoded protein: CASSRSVGEQFF.

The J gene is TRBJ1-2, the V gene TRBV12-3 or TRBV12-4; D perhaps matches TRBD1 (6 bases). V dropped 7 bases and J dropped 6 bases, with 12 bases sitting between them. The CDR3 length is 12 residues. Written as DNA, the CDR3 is TGTGCCAGCACTCCGTACAGGGATGGCTACACCTTC. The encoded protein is CASTPYRDGYTF.

CDR3 amino acids: CATSRVFVSQETQYF. The CDR3 DNA is TGTGCCACCAGCAGAGTTTTCGTTTCCCAAGAGACCCAGTACTTC. The chain uses TRBV15 and TRBJ2-5; no clear D gene. The germline V and J ends were trimmed by 1 base and 1 base, with 10 bases remaining between them. Germline loops: CDR1 LNHNV, CDR2 YYDKDF (reference sequence). This CDR3 has 15 amino acids.

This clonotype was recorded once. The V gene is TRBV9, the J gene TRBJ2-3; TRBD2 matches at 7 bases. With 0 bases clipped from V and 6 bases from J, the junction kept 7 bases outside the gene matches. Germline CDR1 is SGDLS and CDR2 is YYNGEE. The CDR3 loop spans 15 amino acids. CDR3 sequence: CASSVVPGGGDTQYF. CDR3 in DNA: TGTGCCAGCAGCGTAGTGCCGGGAGGAGGTGATACGCAGTATTTT.

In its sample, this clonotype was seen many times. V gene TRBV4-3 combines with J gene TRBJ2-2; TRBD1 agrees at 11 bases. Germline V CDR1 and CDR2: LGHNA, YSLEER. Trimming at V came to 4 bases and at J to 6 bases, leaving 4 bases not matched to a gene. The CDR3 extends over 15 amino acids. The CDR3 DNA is TGCGCCAGCAGCCCGGGACAGGGGGGCTCCGGGGAGCTGTTTTTT. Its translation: CASSPGQGGSGELFF.

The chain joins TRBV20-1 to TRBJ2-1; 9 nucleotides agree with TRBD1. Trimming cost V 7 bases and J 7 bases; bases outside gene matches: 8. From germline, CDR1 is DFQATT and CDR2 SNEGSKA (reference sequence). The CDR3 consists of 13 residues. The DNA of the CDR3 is TGCAGTGTTACCGGGACAGGGTTAAATGAGCAGTTCTTC. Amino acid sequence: CSVTGTGLNEQFF.

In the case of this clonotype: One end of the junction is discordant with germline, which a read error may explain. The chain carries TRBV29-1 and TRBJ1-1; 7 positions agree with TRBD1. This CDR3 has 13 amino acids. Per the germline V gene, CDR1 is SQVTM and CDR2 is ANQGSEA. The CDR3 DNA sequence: TGCAGCGTTGCGGTCAGGGGGAACCCTGAAGCTTTCTTT. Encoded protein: CSVAVRGNPEAFF.

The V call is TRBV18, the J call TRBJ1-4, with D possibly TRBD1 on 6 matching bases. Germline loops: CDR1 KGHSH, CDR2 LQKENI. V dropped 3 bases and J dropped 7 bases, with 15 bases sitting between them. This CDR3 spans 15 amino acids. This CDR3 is CASSPRGQGTEKLFF. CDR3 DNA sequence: TGTGCCAGCTCACCCCGGGGGCAGGGAACTGAAAAACTGTTTTTT.

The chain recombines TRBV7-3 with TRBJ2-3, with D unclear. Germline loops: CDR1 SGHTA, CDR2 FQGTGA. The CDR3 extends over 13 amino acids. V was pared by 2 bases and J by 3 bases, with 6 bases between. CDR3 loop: CASSLSATDTQYF. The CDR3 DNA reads TGTGCCAGCAGCTTATCGGCGACAGATACGCAGTATTTT.

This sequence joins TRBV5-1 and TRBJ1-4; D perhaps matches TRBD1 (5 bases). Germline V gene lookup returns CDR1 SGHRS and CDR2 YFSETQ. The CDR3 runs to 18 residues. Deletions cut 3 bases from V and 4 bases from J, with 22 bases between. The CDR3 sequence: CASSSQLGLGLINEKLFF. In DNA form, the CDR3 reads TGCGCCAGCAGCTCACAGTTGGGCTTGGGGCTGATTAATGAAAAACTGTTTTTT.

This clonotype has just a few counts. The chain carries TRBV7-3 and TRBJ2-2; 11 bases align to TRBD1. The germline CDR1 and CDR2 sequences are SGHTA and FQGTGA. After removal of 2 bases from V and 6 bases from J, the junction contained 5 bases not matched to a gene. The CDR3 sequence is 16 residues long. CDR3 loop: CASSLDRDRGAGELFF. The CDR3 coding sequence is TGTGCCAGCAGCTTAGATCGGGACAGGGGGGCCGGGGAGCTGTTTTTT.

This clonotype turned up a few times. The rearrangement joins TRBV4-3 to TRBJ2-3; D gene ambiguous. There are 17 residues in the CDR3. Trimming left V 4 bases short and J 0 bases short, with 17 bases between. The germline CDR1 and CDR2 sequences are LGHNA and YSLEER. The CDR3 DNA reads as TGCGCCAGCAGCCCCCAGCCAGTGGGTATAAGCACAGATACGCAGTATTTT. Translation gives CASSPQPVGISTDTQYF.

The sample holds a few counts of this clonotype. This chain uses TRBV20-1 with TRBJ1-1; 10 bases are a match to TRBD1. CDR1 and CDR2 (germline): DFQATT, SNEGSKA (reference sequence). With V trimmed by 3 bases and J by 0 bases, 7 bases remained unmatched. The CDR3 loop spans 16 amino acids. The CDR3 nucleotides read TGCAGTGCTAGGGGCTGGACAGGGGGAGTGAACACTGAAGCTTTCTTT. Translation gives CSARGWTGGVNTEAFF.

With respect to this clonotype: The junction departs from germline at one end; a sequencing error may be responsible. CDR3 sequence: CASSVLAGGRGRGFMVF. CDR3 DNA: TGTGCCAGCAGCGTACTAGCAGGAGGCCGGGGCAGGGGATTTATGGTCTTC. The rearrangement uses TRBV9 and TRBJ2-1; possibly TRBD1 for D (6 bases). The germline V gene has CDR1 SGDLS and CDR2 YYNGEE. The CDR3 contains 17 residues.

The DNA for the CDR3 is TGTGCCAGCGCGTCGCTAGCGGGAGCAGCCGGCAATGAGCAGTTCTTC. Its translation: CASASLAGAAGNEQFF. V usage is TRBV6-2 or TRBV6-3 and J usage is TRBJ2-1; 10 nucleotides line up with TRBD2. CDR3 length: 16 amino acids. Unmatched junction bases numbered 13, after V lost 8 bases and J lost 6 bases. Germline lookup yields CDR1 MNHEY and CDR2 SVGEGT.

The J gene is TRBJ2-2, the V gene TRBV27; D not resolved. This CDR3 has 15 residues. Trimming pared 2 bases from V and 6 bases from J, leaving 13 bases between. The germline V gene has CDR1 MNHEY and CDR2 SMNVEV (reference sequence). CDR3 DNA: TGTGCCAGCAGTTTAGTAGGCCAAAGCGCCGGGGAGCTGTTTTTT. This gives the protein CASSLVGQSAGELFF.